The present T cell receptor beta chain was sequenced within a study of neoadjuvant anti-PD-1 for oral cavity cancer. Study details: Patients without progression received a fourth nivolumab dose around day 43, then surgical resection on days 50-56.

V was trimmed by 1 base and J by 2 bases, leaving 8 bases between them. The CDR3 runs 14 residues. Germline CDR1 KGHSH, CDR2 LQKENI. Time point: after neoadjuvant nivolumab, at surgical resection. Stage II-IVA oral cavity squamous cell carcinoma was new and untreated by systemic or radiation therapy. Most tumor samples had about 4.8 ug input DNA in two replicates. Produced via immunoSEQ multiplex PCR; TCRdb's table is partial and in-frame only. The sample lists more than 30,000 clones; around two fifths were seen once. The sample in question was tumor tissue, obtained after nivolumab (anti-PD-1) treatment. The origin of this receptor is a person aged 40 to 85 with oral cavity squamous cell carcinoma. The chain links TRBV18 to TRBJ2-5, with TRBD1 as a possible D gene (6 bases). CDR3 sequence: CASSPQTGQETQYF. The CDR3 DNA is TGTGCCAGCTCACCACAGACAGGACAAGAGACCCAGTACTTC.